The 9 T cell receptor beta chains below were found in one sample sequenced in a study of blood T cell repertoires in COVID-19. Only in-frame clones appear in the TCRdb table, and some are missing; sequencing was by immunoSEQ multiplex PCR. The profile shows 200,000 to 250,000 clones, roughly 80% of them singletons. Sequenced material: peripheral blood. The receptor set was obtained from a woman aged 60-70 years with active or convalescent COVID-19.

V and J are TRBV5-4 and TRBJ2-1, with a weak D call TRBD1 (5 bases). This CDR3 has 16 residues. The germline V gene has CDR1 SGHNT and CDR2 YYREEE (reference sequence). V was clipped by 4 bases and J by 5 bases, with 19 bases between them. The CDR3 DNA reads TGTGCCAGCAGCCCGCGAAGGGGCTCAGGGAACAATGAGCAGTTCTTC. Amino acids: CASSPRRGSGNNEQFF. The variable domain in full, with the rest retrieved from reference TRBV5-4 and TRBJ2-1, is ETGVTQSPTHLIKTRGQQVTLRCSSQSGHNTVSWYQQALGQGPQFIFQYYREEENGRGNFPPRFSGLQFPNYSSELNVNALELDDSALYLCASSPRRGSGNNEQFFGPGTRLTVL.

The chain links TRBV7-2 to TRBJ2-5; D may be TRBD2 (6 bases). The ends were cut back, 4 bases at V and 1 base at J, with 13 bases in the middle. Germline values: CDR1 SGHTA, CDR2 FQGNSA. The CDR3 contains 15 residues. DNA of the CDR3: TGTGCCAGCAGCTCGGGAGCACTAATCCAAGAGACCCAGTACTTC. This sequence encodes CASSSGALIQETQYF.

The V and J genes are TRBV10-3 and TRBJ2-3, with 11 bases that match TRBD2. The V gene end was trimmed by 5 bases and the J gene end by 4 bases; junction bases not matched to a gene: 5. This CDR3 contains 15 residues. Per germline, CDR1 ENHRY and CDR2 SYGVKD. The CDR3 nucleotides read TGTGCCATCAGTCCTAGCGGGGGGCTTGCAGATACGCAGTATTTT. Encoded protein: CAISPSGGLADTQYF.

The chain recombines TRBV7-8 with TRBJ2-1, with 7 bases matching TRBD2. Germline V gene data show CDR1 as SGHVS and CDR2 as FQNEAQ. The CDR3 length is 14 residues. V shed 7 bases, J shed 4 bases, and the junction held 7 bases outside the gene matches. The chain's CDR3 is CASNPGGGYNEQFF. The CDR3 region has the DNA TGTGCCAGCAACCCCGGGGGAGGGTACAATGAGCAGTTCTTC. Full variable domain (missing parts from reference TRBV7-8 and TRBJ2-1): GAGVSQSPRYKVAKRGQDVALRCDPISGHVSLFWYQQALGQGPEFLTYFQNEAQLDKSGLPSDRFFAERPEGSVSTLKIQRTQQEDSAVYLCASNPGGGYNEQFFGPGTRLTVL.

The chain employs TRBV6-5 and TRBJ1-4; TRBD1 agrees at 7 bases. Germline CDR1 is MNHEY and CDR2 is SVGAGI. The CDR3 length is 13 residues. The J segment lost 8 bases and the V segment lost 6 bases, leaving 6 bases of the junction unmatched. CDR3 amino acids: CASRTGWEEKLFF. In DNA, the CDR3 is TGTGCCAGCAGGACAGGGTGGGAGGAAAAACTGTTTTTT.

V usage is TRBV28 and J usage is TRBJ2-2; D is perhaps TRBD2 (5 bases). Germline lookup yields CDR1 MDHEN and CDR2 SYDVKM. V gave up 6 bases and J gave up 5 bases, with 22 bases separating them. CDR3 size: 17 residues. The DNA for the CDR3 is TGTGCCAGCAGCCTACCCCGACTATCCCGAGGGACCGGGGAGCTGTTTTTT. It translates to CASSLPRLSRGTGELFF. Full variable domain (rest looked up from reference TRBV28 and TRBJ2-2): DVKVTQSSRYLVKRTGEKVFLECVQDMDHENMFWYRQDPGLGLRLIYFSYDVKMKEKGDIPEGYSVSREKKERFSLILESASTNQTSMYLCASSLPRLSRGTGELFFGEGSRLTVL.

This chain connects TRBV28 to TRBJ2-1; 10 bases align to TRBD1. Germline-derived CDR1 and CDR2 are MDHEN and SYDVKM. The CDR3 runs to 17 residues. V lost 1 base to trimming and J lost 4 bases; unmatched junction nucleotides: 7. The CDR3: CASSLFHRTGGYNEQFF. The CDR3 DNA reads TGTGCCAGCAGTTTATTCCACCGGACAGGGGGTTACAATGAGCAGTTCTTC.

This chain links TRBV19 with TRBJ2-3; 7 bases map to TRBD2. The trim removed 3 bases at V and 3 bases at J, leaving 12 bases unmatched. The CDR3 sequence is 17 residues long. The germline CDR1 and CDR2 sequences are LNHDA and SQIVND (reference sequence). The CDR3 nucleotides are TGTGCCAGTAGTATCCGGGGTGGGCGGGGGACTACAGATACGCAGTATTTT. Amino acid sequence: CASSIRGGRGTTDTQYF. Variable domain in full (rest from reference TRBV19 and TRBJ2-3): DGGITQSPKYLFRKEGQNVTLSCEQNLNHDAMYWYRQDPGQGLRLIYYSQIVNDFQKGDIAEGYSVSREKKESFPLTVTSAQKNPTAFYLCASSIRGGRGTTDTQYFGPGTRLTVL.

The rearrangement uses TRBV10-2 and TRBJ2-7; TRBD1 aligns across 9 bases. Germline assignment: CDR1 WSHSY and CDR2 SAAADI. The V segment lost 6 bases and the J segment 0 bases; nucleotides outside the gene matches: 6. CDR3 length equals 15 residues. CDR3: CASSGQGSASYEQYF. DNA of the CDR3: TGCGCCAGCAGCGGACAGGGGTCCGCCTCCTACGAGCAGTACTTC.